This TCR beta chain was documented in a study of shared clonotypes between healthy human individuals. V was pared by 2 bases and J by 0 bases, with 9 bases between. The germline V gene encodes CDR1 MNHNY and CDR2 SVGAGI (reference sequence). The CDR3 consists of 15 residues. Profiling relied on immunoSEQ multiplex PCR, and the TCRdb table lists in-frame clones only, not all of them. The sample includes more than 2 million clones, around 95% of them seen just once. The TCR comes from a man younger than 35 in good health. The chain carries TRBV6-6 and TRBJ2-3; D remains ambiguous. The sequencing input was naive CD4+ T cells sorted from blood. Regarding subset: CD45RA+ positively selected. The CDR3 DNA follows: TGTGCCAGCAGTTACAAGGCAGCTAGCACAGATACGCAGTATTTT. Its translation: CASSYKAASTDTQYF.